This T cell receptor beta chain comes out of a study of cytomegalovirus exposure and HLA in healthy donors (dated by TCRdb to about 2017). Broadly, across the study: According to an earlier analysis of several hundred of the donors, about 179 million T cells yielded 90 million to 130 million unique TCR beta sequences and about 300 Gb of sequence data. An early release that covered more than 550 HLA-typed donors contained about 290 gigabases of sequencing data and tens of millions of unique TCR sequences. The genetic ancestry cluster associated with self-reported Caucasian donors included around 76% of the roughly 380 genotyped donors. The study was designed to test whether signatures of past pathogen exposure could be identified by cataloging public T cell receptors. Using immunosequencing, the study profiled T cell repertoires from fewer than 850 subjects and related those repertoires to cytomegalovirus serostatus. In addition to the first cohort of roughly 700 subjects, a separate validation cohort of 130 or so different subjects was used. To predict cytomegalovirus infection status, the study brought together high-throughput TCR immunosequencing, statistical association of individual TCRs with disease status, and machine learning. To study patterns of TCR occurrence, a later analysis re-analyzed previously published TCR beta repertoires from 700 or so donors and added high-resolution HLA genotyping. In the later analysis, no new phenotypic data were used to find candidate immune exposures; instead, reliance was placed on TCR beta sequences and their occurrence across donors. An earlier analysis of fewer than 750 of the donors used high-throughput TCR beta sequencing to judge whether each TCR beta V gene segment behaved as functional or pseudogenic. Donor age, sex, ethnicity and CMV serostatus were collected together with the repertoire data. A later genetic analysis took genome-wide SNP genotypes for about three fifths of the roughly 700 donors and used that subset as a discovery cohort. All discovery cohort repertoires had been generated using a single sequencing platform. HLA typing covered class I and class II loci at four-digit resolution. The number of donors typed differed by locus, with roughly 629-640 for A, B, C, DRB1 and DQB1, around 500 for DQA1, nearly 610 for DPA1, and some 470 for DPB1. Four to six DR-DQ haplotypes were handled as single units for association and clustering, since linkage in the cohort was strong. Among about 370 genotyped donors of the cohort, an average of around 240,000 unique TCR beta nucleotide sequences was sequenced per donor, of which roughly 17% were non-productive.

The cohort consisted of 600 to 700 healthy bone marrow donors. At the time of sampling, all cohort members were nominally healthy, though unrecorded immune exposures were likely present. The donor tested CMV seropositive, placing the donor among the 250 to 300 seropositive members of the cohort. Every donor gave a peripheral blood sample, and the peripheral blood mononuclear cells from that sample were used for TCR beta sequencing. The Qiagen DNeasy Blood Extraction Kit was used to extract genomic DNA from the blood cell samples. For CDR1 and CDR2, the germline V gene lists WSHSY and SAAADI. Including cysteine and phenylalanine, the CDR3 has 14 amino acids. CDR3 DNA only is kept here, 42 bases in frame from base 1. V lost 8 bases and J lost 1 base, and the count of bases not matched to a germline gene is 7. About this clone: The specificity of this receptor is unknown. No much larger clonotype is one base removed from it; base qualities were not supplied.

The study at large found these results: A later genetic analysis reported fewer N-insertions in productive TCRs among donors in an Asian-associated ancestry cluster than the 666-donor mean. The cohort was sequenced for TCR beta chains only, and without alpha or paired-chain data the features that could be detected were limited. The earlier analysis of 587 of the donors excluded 15 to 20 rarely observed V segments, including chromosome 9 orphons, because counts were too low. A later analysis found that HLA-associated TCR beta chains were more clonally expanded and had lower generation probabilities than equally common non-associated chains. According to a later analysis, TCR association rates differed among HLA loci, with DRB1 alleles showing the most associated TCRs and HLA-C alleles showing the fewest. V-gene and J-gene trimming of TCR beta chains was associated with a missense DCLRE1C variant in a later genetic analysis, and the association was replicated in an independent cohort. In vitro tests confirmed that three of the cytomegalovirus-associated TCR beta chains recognize cytomegalovirus antigens. An earlier analysis of 587 of the donors showed that most TCR beta V segments appeared in productive rearrangements either about 90% or about 30% of the time, which broadly matched IMGT annotations. Most TCR sequences were observed very rarely across donors, whereas some public TCRs were present in many individuals. Cytomegalovirus status was reported to be diagnosed by the classifier with high specificity and sensitivity in both the original and validation cohorts. The presence/absence analyses assumed that sequencing depth was roughly uniform across donors, and that assumption may not be true. It was suggested by the authors that the approach could potentially be generalized to other disease states and immunological phenotypes. According to a later analysis, most CMV-associated TCR beta chains appeared to be HLA-restricted, and the HLA associations seemed to be driven largely by CMV exposure. Specific HLA alleles were associated with some 15,000 TCR beta sequences at a false discovery rate of 0.05 in a later analysis. For the cohort, immune exposure information was limited to CMV serostatus. Some IMGT-functional V segments, including TRBV6-2 and TRBV6-3, could not be distinguished by the 87-base-pair reads and were therefore excluded. A later analysis reported that several top co-occurrence clusters appeared linked to parvovirus B19, influenza, CMV and Epstein-Barr virus. Assigning TCR associations to individual alleles was difficult when HLA alleles, especially DR and DQ, strongly co-occurred. A further reported finding was that TCR beta sequences accurately predicted the HLA-A and HLA-B alleles for most subjects in the first cohort. Correlated functional status among segregating V segments might be attributable to linkage disequilibrium, but an unknown experimental factor could not be ruled out. In the study, about 150 TCR beta chains were listed as associated with cytomegalovirus. HLA typing was unavailable for some donors at each locus, so association tests used only the typed subset. A cluster of highly shared sequence variants was judged likely to represent a technical artifact of the sequencing pipeline.

The library was generated by the immunoSEQ multiplex PCR assay. For the multiplex PCR, a mixture combining 60 forward primers for TCR Vbeta segments and 13 reverse primers for TCR Jbeta segments was used. The CDR3 region of rearranged TCR beta genes was amplified from genomic DNA by a multiplex PCR assay. Amplified TCR beta libraries were sequenced as 87-base-pair reads on the Illumina HiSeq System. In the source study's methods: A later analysis tallied around 87 million unique TCR beta chains across the 610 or so repertoires, and about 10 million of those chains were shared by two or more donors. A nearest-neighbor algorithm error-corrected the raw reads and collapsed the reads into unique sequences, merging closely related sequences to remove PCR and sequencing errors. Alignment of CDR3 sequences to IMGT reference sequences was used to assign V, D and J gene segments. For a sequence to be retained, a match of at least six nucleotides to both a V gene segment and a J gene segment was required. Rearrangements were classified as productive when the CDR3 lacked stop codons and remained in frame with V and J, and all other rearrangements were classified as non-productive. Following IMGT convention, CDR3 was defined as the stretch from the second conserved V-encoded cysteine up to the conserved J-encoded phenylalanine. Sequences without an unambiguous match to a single V gene segment were excluded from the earlier analysis of about 600 of the donors. An earlier analysis of 587 of the donors called V segments functional above 56.7% productive rearrangements and segregating when the between-donor standard deviation exceeded 5%. To diagnose cytomegalovirus status from the catalog of TCR beta chain sequences, a statistical classification framework was built. V and J gene assignment, in a later analysis, came from comparing TCR nucleotide sequences with IMGT/GENE-DB human TR gene sequences. Using the TCRdist pipeline, a later analysis assigned CDR3 sequences along with most-parsimonious VDJ recombination scenarios. A later analysis defined each TCR beta chain by its CDR3 amino acid sequence plus V-gene family, and excluded reads lacking a unique V-gene family. As a way to deal with suspected cross-contamination and a sequencing artifact, a later analysis dropped roughly 600 nucleotide sequences that were highly shared and had low generation probability. A later analysis calculated a clonal expansion index for each public chain from normalized within-repertoire ranks of inferred template counts. Generation probabilities in a later analysis came from a VDJ recombination model fitted to out-of-frame rearrangements, and those results were checked against IGoR. Hypergeometric tests were used in a later analysis to score TCR-TCR, TCR-HLA and TCR-CMV co-occurrence, with a repertoire-size bias correction applied to the TCR pairs. In a later analysis, false discovery rates were estimated by permuting HLA or CMV assignments 20 times. In a later analysis, co-occurring TCRs were grouped with DBSCAN, and TCRdist sequence similarity was added when clustering was performed within HLA-allele-positive subsets. Repertoires with fewer than 30,000 or more than 120,000 public chains, plus five repertoires with anomalous nucleotide sharing, were excluded from co-occurrence clustering. Here the immuneACCESS table is served through TCRdb, limited to in-frame sequences with V and J called. Missing clones are a known gap in these copies; in checked studies unresolved V genes cover under half, and the rest lacks a known reason. V and J calls and clone size are copied from that table; D and trimming were computed from the DNA. In this sample the table shows about 130,000 clones, roughly 74% of which occur a single time. Approximately 5.4% of the sample goes to the ten largest clones.

The V gene is TRBV10-2 and the J gene is TRBJ2-5; TRBD2 aligns with 7 central bases. The clonotype comes from a woman aged 50 to 60 in good health and CMV-seropositive. The sequenced sample consisted of PBMCs. At the DNA level, the sequence is TGCGCCAGCGCGGCTGGGGGGGTCCAAGAGACCCAGTACTTC. It translates as CASAAGGVQETQYF.